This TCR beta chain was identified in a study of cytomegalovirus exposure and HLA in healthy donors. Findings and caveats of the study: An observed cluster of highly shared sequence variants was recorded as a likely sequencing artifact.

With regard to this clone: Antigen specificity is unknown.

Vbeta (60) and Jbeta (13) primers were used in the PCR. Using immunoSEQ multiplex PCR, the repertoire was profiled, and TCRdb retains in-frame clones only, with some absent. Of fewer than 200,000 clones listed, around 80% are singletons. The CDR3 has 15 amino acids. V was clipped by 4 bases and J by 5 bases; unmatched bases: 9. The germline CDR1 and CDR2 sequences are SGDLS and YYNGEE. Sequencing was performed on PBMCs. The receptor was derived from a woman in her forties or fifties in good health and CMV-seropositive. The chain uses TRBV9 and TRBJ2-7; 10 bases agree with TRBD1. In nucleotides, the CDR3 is TGTGCCAGCAGCCCCAGGGGACAGGGGTGGGACGAGCAGTACTTC. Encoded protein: CASSPRGQGWDEQYF.